One sample yielded the 8 T cell receptor beta chains listed below, sequenced in a study of CD8+CD57+ T cells in acquired aplastic anemia. Patients chosen for sequencing had shown CD8+CD57+ cell expansion by flow cytometry. For CDR3 and TCR beta VDJ profiling, genomic DNA was the template used. One entry per CDR3 protein, called by TCRdb with MiXCR from the reads. The data contain 160,000 or so distinct CDR3 sequences, approximately 51% of them singletons. The source material was sorted CD4+, CD8+, or CD8+CD57+ T cells (not recorded which) from PBMCs. The source is a human donor with aplastic anemia.

About this clonotype itself: Possible read error: a much larger clone is one base away. This chain connects TRBV7-2 to TRBJ2-1; D not certain. V was trimmed by 0 bases and J by 2 bases, leaving 8 bases between them. The CDR3 is 15 amino acids. Germline CDR1 SGHTA, CDR2 FQGNSA. This CDR3 is CASSLAKIPYNEQFF. The CDR3 DNA sequence: TGTGCCAGCAGCTTAGCGAAAATCCCCTACAATGAGCAGTTCTTC.

The chain has TRBV30 and TRBJ2-5, with a tentative D call TRBD2 (6 bases). Germline CDR1 and CDR2: GTSNPN and SVGIG (reference sequence). CDR3 length: 16 amino acids. Trimming removed 5 bases from V and 2 bases from J, with 21 bases in between. CDR3 nucleotides: TGTGCCTGGGGGAGGAATAAGGGACGGCTACAAGAGACCCAGTACTTC. Its protein is CAWGRNKGRLQETQYF.

J is TRBJ2-7 and V is TRBV20-1; 11 bases line up with TRBD1. The CDR3 loop spans 12 amino acids. J lost 3 bases, V lost 6 bases, and 1 base had no gene match. Per the germline V gene, CDR1 is DFQATT and CDR2 is SNEGSKA (reference sequence). CDR3 amino acids: CSAGTGGYEQYF. CDR3 nucleotide sequence: TGCAGTGCAGGGACAGGGGGCTACGAGCAGTACTTC.

This chain joins TRBV7-2 and TRBJ1-1; D remains unclear. Germline V gene data show CDR1 as SGHTA and CDR2 as FQGNSA. Between the trimmed V and J ends, which lost 0 bases and 7 bases, there was a span of 9 bases. The CDR3 covers 13 residues. In nucleotides, the CDR3 is TGTGCCAGCAGCTTAGCGGGGTACGGTGAAGCTTTCTTT. It yields the protein CASSLAGYGEAFF.

In its sample, this clonotype was seen many times. The CDR3 DNA reads as TGTGCCAGCAGCTTAGGTGGGGCGGGAGTCTACGAGCAGTACGTC. It yields the protein CASSLGGAGVYEQYV. The chain is built from TRBV7-9 and TRBJ2-7; 7 bases fit TRBD2. This CDR3 is built from 15 residues. V lost 1 base to trimming and J lost 3 bases; unmatched junction nucleotides: 6. Germline V gene lookup returns CDR1 SEHNR and CDR2 FQNEAQ (reference sequence).

The gene calls are TRBV7-8 and TRBJ1-1; 7 positions match TRBD1. The CDR3 runs 14 residues. CDR1 SGHVS and CDR2 FQNEAQ come from the germline V gene. Trimming at V came to 2 bases and at J to 6 bases, leaving 6 bases not matched to a gene. The CDR3 DNA follows: TGTGCCAGCAGCTTACGGACAGGCGGGCCTGAAGCTTTCTTT. Translation gives CASSLRTGGPEAFF. Full variable domain (outside the CDR3, taken from reference TRBV7-8 and TRBJ1-1): GAGVSQSPRYKVAKRGQDVALRCDPISGHVSLFWYQQALGQGPEFLTYFQNEAQLDKSGLPSDRFFAERPEGSVSTLKIQRTQQEDSAVYLCASSLRTGGPEAFFGQGTRLTVV.

This clonotype was picked up a small number of times. This chain uses TRBV12-3 or TRBV12-4 with TRBJ1-1; tentatively, D is TRBD1 (6 bases). This CDR3 comprises 14 residues. Between the trimmed V and J ends, which lost 7 bases and 5 bases, there was a span of 17 bases. The CDR3 DNA sequence: TGTGCCAGCAAAGAGGGGGGGGTCTGGACTGAAGCTTTCTTT. Translated: CASKEGGVWTEAFF.

The chain couples TRBV9 to TRBJ2-3, with TRBD1 matching over 9 bases. Trimming at V came to 2 bases and at J to 4 bases, leaving 8 bases not matched to a gene. The CDR3 covers 16 residues. The germline gives CDR1 SGDLS, CDR2 YYNGEE. CDR3 bases: TGTGCCAGCAGCGTCGGAAAGGGACAGGGCTCAGATACGCAGTATTTT. Its protein is CASSVGKGQGSDTQYF.